This TCR beta chain originates from a study of blood T cells in healthy people across ages. This CDR3 region has 11 residues. Germline CDR1 and CDR2: SGHRS and YFSETQ. Through a sample-barcoded 5' primer and a J-beta primer mix, a second PCR was run for roughly 7 to 11 cycles. TCRdb used MiXCR to reprocess the 5' RACE reads, holding one entry per CDR3 protein. The sample holds hundreds of thousands of distinct CDR3 sequences, approximately 26% seen once. Per-sample PBMC isolation yielded at least 6.5 million cells. In the case of this clonotype: A junction boundary mismatches the germline segment, possibly from a read error.

In addition, the sample was reused for a study of T cells of mothers and their children.

The chain combines TRBV5-1 with TRBJ2-7, with D hard to call. This receptor was identified in a boy between 2 and 10 years old in good health. The specimen sequenced was blood. CDR3 in DNA: TGCGCCAGCAGCGGCTCCTACGAGCAGCACTTC. Translation: CASSGSYEQHF.